This is a list of T cell receptor beta chains from one sample in a study of T cell responses to AZD1222 COVID-19 vaccine. Assay used: immunoSEQ multiplex PCR; TCRdb lists only in-frame clones, some missing. This sample has about 110,000 clones; around 96% occur once, and the top ten carry 2.2%. The sequencing here drew on peripheral blood, taken on day 0 of AZD1222 vaccination. These receptors all come from an adult in good health. CDR3s include the opening cysteine and the closing phenylalanine or tryptophan. Each record gives: clone size, CDR3 length, J gene, D gene, V gene, CDR3 protein, CDR3 DNA. D genes are given only for firm matches. Not all rows give a size; the values are once, few, many and, for expanded clones, a class.

>-|15|TRBJ2-7|TRBD1|TRBV5-1
CASSPWTGGSYEQYF
TGCGCCAGCAGCCCGTGGACAGGGGGGTCCTACGAGCAGTACTTC
>-|13|TRBJ1-4|-|TRBV4-3
CASSLGRGGKLFF
TGCGCCAGCAGCCTCGGGCGGGGGGGAAAACTGTTTTTT
>-|15|TRBJ1-4|-|TRBV28
CASRGAGAANEKLFF
TGTGCCAGCAGGGGGGCGGGGGCCGCCAATGAAAAACTGTTTTTT
>-|13|TRBJ1-2|-|TRBV11-2
CASSLDTNYGYTF
TGTGCCAGCAGCTTGGATACTAACTATGGCTACACCTTC
>few|16|TRBJ2-5|TRBD2|TRBV5-1
CASSTSGGRSKETQYF
TGCGCCAGCAGTACTAGCGGGGGGAGGTCGAAAGAGACCCAGTACTTC
>-|14|TRBJ2-5|-|TRBV4-3
CASSQDQGRETQYF
TGCGCCAGCAGCCAAGATCAGGGGCGAGAGACCCAGTACTTC
>-|14|TRBJ1-6|TRBD1|TRBV7-2
CASSLTGGRVTLHF
TGTGCCAGCAGCTTGACAGGGGGCAGGGTGACCCTCCACTTT
>-|15|TRBJ2-7|TRBD2|TRBV7-8
CASSVAASGRFEQYF
TGTGCCAGCAGCGTAGCGGCTAGCGGGAGGTTCGAGCAGTACTTC
>-|12|TRBJ1-2|-|TRBV6-5
CASLKDTYGYTF
TGTGCCAGTTTGAAGGACACCTATGGCTACACCTTC
>-|17|TRBJ1-2|-|TRBV10-3
CAISESIAGGDNYGYTF
TGTGCCATCAGTGAGTCGATCGCCGGGGGTGATAACTATGGCTACACCTTC
>-|14|TRBJ2-3|-|TRBV7-3
CASSLSGGWDTQYF
TGTGCCAGCAGCTTATCGGGGGGCTGGGATACGCAGTATTTT
>-|14|TRBJ1-1|-|TRBV19
CASRDSTVNTEAFF
TGTGCCAGTAGGGACTCGACAGTGAACACTGAAGCTTTCTTT
>-|17|TRBJ1-3|-|TRBV28
CASRTTPALMSGNTIYF
TGTGCCAGCAGGACTACCCCAGCGCTTATGTCTGGAAACACCATATATTTT
>-|14|TRBJ1-1|TRBD1|TRBV9
CASSSGDRYTEAFF
TGTGCCAGCAGCTCAGGGGACAGATACACTGAAGCTTTCTTT
>-|15|TRBJ2-1|TRBD2|TRBV28
CASRSSGRSYNEQFF
TGTGCCAGCAGATCTAGCGGGAGGTCCTACAATGAGCAGTTCTTC
>-|13|TRBJ1-1|-|TRBV7-3
CASSPGTNTEAFF
TGTGCCAGCAGCCCAGGGACGAACACTGAAGCTTTCTTT
>once|23|TRBJ2-3|TRBD2|TRBV6-1
CASSEWVGLTRVRLAGGPDTQYF
TGTGCCAGCAGTGAATGGGTCGGGTTGACGCGGGTGCGACTAGCGGGGGGCCCAGATACGCAGTATTTT
>-|17|TRBJ1-4|TRBD1|TRBV7-2
CASSQDRAGATNEKLFF
TGTGCCAGCAGCCAGGACAGGGCCGGGGCAACTAATGAAAAACTGTTTTTT
>-|15|TRBJ2-7|TRBD1|TRBV19
CASSKDRGDSYEQYF
TGTGCCAGTAGTAAGGACAGGGGAGATTCCTACGAGCAGTACTTC
>-|12|TRBJ2-7|TRBD1|TRBV28
CASSTTGIEQYF
TGTGCCAGCAGTACGACAGGGATCGAGCAGTACTTC
>-|16|TRBJ2-6|-|TRBV5-1
CASSLGGSSGANVLTF
TGCGCCAGCAGCTTGGGTGGAAGCTCTGGGGCCAACGTCCTGACTTTC
>-|15|TRBJ2-2|-|TRBV5-4
CASSQDLWGTGELFF
TGTGCCAGCAGCCAGGACCTTTGGGGTACCGGGGAGCTGTTTTTT
>-|15|TRBJ1-5|TRBD1|TRBV6-5
CASSYSDRGNQPQHF
TGTGCCAGCAGTTACTCGGACAGGGGTAATCAGCCCCAGCATTTT
>-|15|TRBJ1-1|-|TRBV2
CASSERRTDTSEAFF
TGTGCCAGCAGTGAACGTCGGACCGATACCTCTGAAGCTTTCTTT
>-|15|TRBJ2-7|-|TRBV5-4
CASSLDGAGLYEQYF
TGTGCCAGCAGCTTGGATGGCGCAGGGTTGTACGAGCAGTACTTC
>-|13|TRBJ2-1|-|TRBV6-5
CASGMGRYNEQFF
TGTGCCAGCGGTATGGGTCGCTACAATGAGCAGTTCTTC
>-|15|TRBJ2-1|TRBD2|TRBV5-6
CASSLAGLVTNEQFF
TGTGCCAGCAGCTTGGCGGGACTAGTAACCAATGAGCAGTTCTTC
>few|15|TRBJ2-1|-|TRBV5-1
CASSLGTPPRNEQFF
TGCGCCAGCAGCCTAGGGACACCCCCGCGCAATGAGCAGTTCTTC
>-|12|TRBJ2-7|-|TRBV7-9
CASSSHSAEQYF
TGTGCCAGCAGCTCCCACTCTGCCGAGCAGTACTTC
>-|14|TRBJ2-4|-|TRBV28
CASTRRGFQNIQYF
TGTGCCAGCACCCGACGGGGGTTCCAAAACATTCAGTACTTC
>-|15|TRBJ2-2|TRBD1|TRBV10-1
CASSERTGGTGELFF
TGCGCCAGCAGTGAACGGACAGGGGGGACCGGGGAGCTGTTTTTT
>once|22|TRBJ2-7|TRBD2|TRBV5-1
CASSFFGRISLLAGDLLYEQYF
TGCGCCAGCAGCTTTTTTGGTAGGATTAGTTTACTAGCGGGAGATTTATTGTACGAGCAGTACTTC
>-|15|TRBJ2-1|-|TRBV7-8
CASSHAGQERNEQFF
TGTGCCAGCAGCCACGCCGGACAAGAGAGGAATGAGCAGTTCTTC
>few|11|TRBJ1-2|-|TRBV28
CASSLNYGYTF
TGTGCCAGCAGTTTAAACTATGGCTACACCTTC
>-|13|TRBJ1-5|-|TRBV19
CASSMRGDQPQHF
TGTGCCAGTAGTATGAGAGGGGATCAGCCCCAGCATTTT
>-|14|TRBJ1-2|-|TRBV6-5
CASKTSAGQGGYTF
TGTGCCAGCAAGACCTCGGCCGGGCAGGGCGGCTACACCTTC
>-|16|TRBJ1-2|TRBD1|TRBV7-9
CASSLAAGQGANGYTF
TGTGCCAGCAGCTTAGCGGCGGGACAGGGGGCAAATGGCTACACCTTC
>-|15|TRBJ2-7|TRBD1|TRBV4-1
CASSQAGQGVHEQYF
TGCGCCAGCAGCCAAGCGGGACAGGGGGTCCACGAGCAGTACTTC
>-|15|TRBJ2-3|TRBD1|TRBV28
CASSPTGGKTDTQYF
TGTGCCAGCAGTCCAACAGGGGGCAAGACAGATACGCAGTATTTT
>-|14|TRBJ1-3|-|TRBV6-6
CASRDVFAGNTIYF
TGTGCCAGCAGGGACGTTTTCGCTGGAAACACCATATATTTT
>once|15|TRBJ2-5|-|TRBV15
CATSRYQGRGETQYF
TGTGCCACCAGCAGGTATCAAGGCAGGGGAGAGACCCAGTACTTC
>-|15|TRBJ2-1|TRBD2|TRBV5-1
CASRLGLAGEIEQFF
TGCGCCAGCCGACTAGGACTAGCGGGAGAGATTGAGCAGTTCTTC
>-|14|TRBJ2-3|TRBD2|TRBV19
CASRTSGSTDTQYF
TGTGCCAGTCGCACTAGCGGAAGCACAGATACGCAGTATTTT